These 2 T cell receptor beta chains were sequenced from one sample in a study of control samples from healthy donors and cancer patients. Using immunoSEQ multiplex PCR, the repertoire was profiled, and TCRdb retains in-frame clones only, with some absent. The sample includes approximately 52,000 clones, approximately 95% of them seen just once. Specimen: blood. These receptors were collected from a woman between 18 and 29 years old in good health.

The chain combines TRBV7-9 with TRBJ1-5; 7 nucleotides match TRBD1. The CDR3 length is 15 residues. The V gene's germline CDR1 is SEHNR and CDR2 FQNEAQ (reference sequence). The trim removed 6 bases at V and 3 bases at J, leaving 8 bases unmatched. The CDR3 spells CASSWTGGNNQPQHF. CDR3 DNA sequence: TGTGCCAGCAGTTGGACAGGCGGGAACAATCAGCCCCAGCATTTT.

The chain's CDR3 is CASTPGSGPRYNEQFF. The DNA for the CDR3 is TGTGCCAGCACCCCGGGTAGCGGACCCCGATACAATGAGCAGTTCTTC. The chain is built from TRBV6-2 or TRBV6-3 and TRBJ2-1, with D perhaps matching TRBD2 (6 bases). Trimming removed 7 bases at V and 4 bases at J, with 20 bases between. Germline assignment: CDR1 MNHEY and CDR2 SVGEGT. The CDR3 consists of 16 residues.